The 21 T cell receptor beta chains in this list originate from one sample, sequenced in a study of human thymus T cells. The table came from immunoSEQ multiplex PCR; TCRdb's copy has only in-frame clones and leaves some out. Of 57,000 or so clones in the sample, approximately 95% were seen once. Input material: blood. The receptors here all came from a boy under two years old with a congenital heart defect but otherwise immunologically healthy.

This chain joins TRBV4-1 and TRBJ2-3; TRBD2 is a possible D gene (5 bases). Per the germline V gene, CDR1 is MGHRA and CDR2 is YSYEKL. Trimming took 1 base from V and 11 from J, leaving 10 bases between them. The CDR3 spans 12 residues. CDR3 region: CASSQVPGRQYF. CDR3 coding DNA: TGCGCCAGCAGCCAAGTACCGGGGAGGCAGTATTTT.

This chain uses TRBV6-1 with TRBJ2-7, with 7 positions matching TRBD2. Germline trimming cut 0 bases from V and 7 bases from J; bases unmatched to any gene: 3. The CDR3 is made up of 13 amino acids. Per the germline V gene, CDR1 is MNHNS and CDR2 is SASEGT. CDR3 region: CASSEAGGREQYF. The CDR3 DNA reads TGTGCCAGCAGTGAAGCGGGGGGGAGGGAGCAGTACTTC.

CDR3 amino acids: CASSSKVAGGPLYQETQYF. CDR3 in DNA: TGTGCCAGCAGCTCTAAGGTGGCGGGGGGGCCCCTGTACCAAGAGACCCAGTACTTC. The genes are TRBV7-2 and TRBJ2-5; 9 nucleotides match TRBD2. This CDR3 contains 19 residues. V dropped 4 bases and J dropped 0; count of bases not matched to a gene: 15. Looked up from germline, CDR1 is SGHTA and CDR2 is FQGNSA.

The chain uses TRBV30 and TRBJ2-7; TRBD1 agrees at 8 bases. The CDR3 has 12 amino acids. Germline V gene data show CDR1 as GTSNPN and CDR2 as SVGIG (reference sequence). The ends lost 4 bases at V and 3 bases at J; junction bases unmatched: 2. The CDR3 bases are TGTGCCTGGACCGACAGGGGCTACGAGCAGTACTTC. It is translated as CAWTDRGYEQYF. Combining the CDR3 with reference TRBV30 and TRBJ2-7 gives the whole variable domain SQTIHQWPATLVQPVGSPLSLECTVEGTSNPNLYWYRQAAGRGLQLLFYSVGIGQISSEVPQNLSASRPQDRQFILSSKKLLLSDSGFYLCAWTDRGYEQYFGPGTRLTVT.

This clone was found once. The rearrangement joins TRBV10-2 to TRBJ1-4; D is perhaps TRBD1 (5 bases). Germline-derived CDR1 and CDR2 are WSHSY and SAAADI. The CDR3 has 11 residues. Trimming took 6 bases from V and 13 from J, leaving 12 bases between them. CDR3 sequence reads: CASSEAGGLFF. The CDR3 nucleotides are TGCGCCAGCAGCGAGGCGGGGGGACTGTTTTTT.

CDR3 sequence reads: CASSRGQGDQPQHF. The DNA for the CDR3 is TGTGCCAGCAGCCGCGGGCAGGGGGATCAGCCCCAGCATTTT. This sequence joins TRBV6-5 and TRBJ1-5; 7 nucleotides align to TRBD1. V lost 6 bases, J lost 5 bases, and 7 bases stayed unmatched. The germline gives CDR1 MNHEY, CDR2 SVGAGI. This CDR3 is 14 amino acids long.

The J gene is TRBJ1-5, the V gene TRBV19; 7 bases match TRBD1. CDR3 length: 17 residues. The junction had 16 bases not matched to a gene; V was cut back by 11 bases and J by 0 bases. CDR1 LNHDA and CDR2 SQIVND come from the germline V gene (reference sequence). The CDR3 region has the DNA TGTGCCTCCACGGCGGACAGGCGACTATATAGCAATCAGCCCCAGCATTTT. It codes for CASTADRRLYSNQPQHF.

The gene calls are TRBV7-2 and TRBJ2-3; the D is unclear. V lost 4 bases and J 6 bases, leaving 8 bases between the germline ends. Germline CDR1 SGHTA, CDR2 FQGNSA. The CDR3 is 12 residues long. CDR3 in DNA: TGTGCCAGCAGCTCCCCCCCGGATACGCAGTATTTT. It yields the protein CASSSPPDTQYF.

This clone appeared a single time. The chain has TRBV4-1 and TRBJ2-7; TRBD1 agrees at 7 bases. The germline CDR1 and CDR2 sequences are MGHRA and YSYEKL. Trimming cost V 0 bases and J 4 bases; bases outside gene matches: 6. The CDR3 extends over 15 amino acids. CDR3 sequence reads: CASSQDTTGTYEQYF. The CDR3 region has the DNA TGCGCCAGCAGCCAAGACACGACAGGGACGTACGAGCAGTACTTC.

This sequence joins TRBV11-3 and TRBJ1-5; 9 bases map to TRBD1. The J segment lost 7 bases and the V segment lost 1 base, leaving 5 bases of the junction unmatched. This CDR3 spans 15 amino acids. Germline V CDR1 and CDR2: SGHNT, YENEEA. The CDR3 DNA reads as TGTGCCAGCAGCTTAGGTAAGACAGGGGGACAGCCCCAGCATTTT. Translated: CASSLGKTGGQPQHF.

The chain employs TRBV4-1 and TRBJ2-3; D is perhaps TRBD2 (5 bases). Germline CDR1 reads MGHRA; CDR2 reads YSYEKL. V dropped 0 bases and J dropped 0 bases, with 10 bases sitting between them. The CDR3 spans 16 residues. CDR3 in amino acids: CASSQDRTWSTDTQYF. As DNA, the CDR3 is TGCGCCAGCAGCCAAGATAGGACTTGGAGCACAGATACGCAGTATTTT.

The chain uses TRBV4-1 and TRBJ2-5, with a possible D match to TRBD2 (5 bases). The V end was cut by 0 bases, the J end by 5 bases, with 13 bases between. The CDR3 spans 15 residues. Germline lookup yields CDR1 MGHRA and CDR2 YSYEKL. The CDR3 bases are TGCGCCAGCAGCCAAGATGCGGGCCCTGGGGAGACCCAGTACTTC. Its translation: CASSQDAGPGETQYF.

This rearrangement joins TRBV29-1 to TRBJ2-7; TRBD2 agrees at 8 bases. Trimming took 1 base from V and 2 from J; bases not matched to a gene: 1. This CDR3 spans 13 amino acids. Germline values: CDR1 SQVTM, CDR2 ANQGSEA. In DNA, the CDR3 is TGCAGCGTTGAAGGGCGGGGGGCCTACGAGCAGTACTTC. Translation gives CSVEGRGAYEQYF.

The chain recombines TRBV28 with TRBJ2-1; 7 bases match TRBD2. The CDR3 is 14 residues long. V lost 8 bases and J lost 7; bases outside the gene matches: 11. Germline CDR1 is MDHEN and CDR2 is SYDVKM. The CDR3 spells CASAGASGINEQFF. CDR3 in DNA: TGTGCCAGCGCCGGGGCTAGCGGAATTAATGAGCAGTTCTTC.

The gene calls are TRBV27 and TRBJ2-2; 8 positions agree with TRBD1. With 3 bases clipped from V and 6 bases from J, the junction kept 6 bases outside the gene matches. This CDR3 comprises 15 residues. Germline V gene sequence: CDR1 MNHEY, CDR2 SMNVEV (reference sequence). The CDR3 region has the DNA TGTGCCAGCAGTTTCTCAGGGGGCCCCCCCGGGGAGCTGTTTTTT. Its protein is CASSFSGGPPGELFF.

The chain combines TRBV9 with TRBJ2-1; 9 nucleotides agree with TRBD2. In germline, CDR1 is SGDLS, CDR2 YYNGEE. The CDR3 runs 13 residues. V shed 9 bases, J shed 7 bases, and the junction held 8 bases outside the gene matches. This CDR3 reads CATGGGARNEQFF. In DNA, the CDR3 is TGTGCCACAGGCGGGGGGGCCAGGAATGAGCAGTTCTTC.

The chain has TRBV5-1 and TRBJ2-1; tentatively, D is TRBD1 (6 bases). The CDR3 extends over 14 amino acids. V was shortened by 2 bases and J by 7 bases, with 13 bases between the two germline ends. Germline V lookup: CDR1 SGHRS, CDR2 YFSETQ. This chain's CDR3 is CASSLYRVGNEQFF. The CDR3 coding sequence is TGCGCCAGCAGCTTATACAGGGTGGGGAATGAGCAGTTCTTC.

J is TRBJ2-7 and V is TRBV11-3; TRBD1 matches at 9 bases. Germline assignment: CDR1 SGHNT and CDR2 YENEEA. V shed 4 bases and J 0 bases; nucleotides not matched to a gene: 7. The CDR3 is 16 residues long. The CDR3 DNA reads as TGTGCCAGCAGCTATACCGGGACAGGGTTCTCCTACGAGCAGTACTTC. This codes for CASSYTGTGFSYEQYF.

The chain joins TRBV14 to TRBJ2-7; D tentatively reads TRBD1 or TRBD2 (5 bases each). Looked up from germline, CDR1 is SGHDN and CDR2 is FVKESK. Trimming pared 0 bases from V and 2 bases from J, leaving 11 bases between. The CDR3 runs 15 residues. CDR3: CASSQDRGPPYEQYF. The CDR3 nucleotides are TGTGCCAGCAGCCAAGATCGGGGACCCCCCTACGAGCAGTACTTC.

The rearrangement uses TRBV18 and TRBJ2-7; 11 positions match TRBD1. This CDR3 contains 15 residues. With V trimmed by 6 bases and J by 3 bases, 7 bases remained unmatched. Germline V gives CDR1 KGHSH, CDR2 LQKENI. The CDR3 nucleotides are TGTGCCAGCTCCCACTCAGGGACAGGGGGCTACGAGCAGTACTTC. This translates into CASSHSGTGGYEQYF.

The chain uses TRBV27 and TRBJ2-6; D uncertain. V was trimmed by 2 bases and J by 1 base, leaving 15 bases between them. CDR1 is MNHEY and CDR2 is SMNVEV in the germline V gene (reference sequence). This CDR3 has 18 residues. CDR3 residues: CASSLGGSYGSGANVLTF. CDR3 in DNA: TGTGCCAGCAGTTTAGGTGGCAGTTATGGATCTGGGGCCAACGTCCTGACTTTC. Looking up the rest from reference TRBV27 and TRBJ2-6 gives the full variable domain: EAQVTQNPRYLITVTGKKLTVTCSQNMNHEYMSWYRQDPGLGLRQIYYSMNVEVTDKGDVPEGYKVSRKEKRNFPLILESPSPNQTSLYFCASSLGGSYGSGANVLTFGAGSRLTVL.